A single sample gave rise to the 18 T cell receptor beta chains below, sequenced in a study of shared clonotypes between healthy human individuals. The protocol was immunoSEQ multiplex PCR, while the TCRdb copy is restricted to in-frame clones and leaves out a portion. The data show 2 million to 2.5 million clones, around 95% seen once. Source material: naive CD4+ T cells sorted from blood. Subset: CD45RA+ positively selected. These receptors all come from a young man in good health.

The V gene is TRBV2, the J gene TRBJ2-3; 13 nucleotides match TRBD2. Looked up from germline, CDR1 is SNHLY and CDR2 is FYNNEI. V lost 4 bases and J lost 10; bases outside the gene matches: 11. The CDR3 spans 16 residues. In nucleotides, the CDR3 is TGTGCCAGCAGTGTTACGACTAGCGGGGGGAGGAGGGCGCAGTATTTT. Amino acids: CASSVTTSGGRRAQYF.

The chain employs TRBV6-6 and TRBJ1-6, with 11 bases fitting TRBD1. This CDR3 comprises 16 residues. V dropped 2 bases and J dropped 4; count of bases not matched to a gene: 1. The V gene's germline CDR1 is MNHNY and CDR2 SVGAGI (reference sequence). DNA of the CDR3: TGTGCCAGCAGTTACGGGACAGGGGGGTATAATTCACCCCTCCACTTT. Its protein is CASSYGTGGYNSPLHF.

V usage is TRBV5-1 and J usage is TRBJ1-5; 7 nucleotides match TRBD1. Germline CDR1 reads SGHRS; CDR2 reads YFSETQ. This CDR3 contains 14 residues. With 1 base clipped from V and 8 bases from J, the junction kept 6 bases outside the gene matches. CDR3 region: CASSLQGGLEPQHF. The CDR3 DNA is TGCGCCAGCAGCTTGCAAGGGGGCTTGGAGCCCCAGCATTTT.

The chain has TRBV5-1 and TRBJ2-5; D is unresolved. From germline, CDR1 is SGHRS and CDR2 YFSETQ. This CDR3 comprises 13 residues. V was clipped by 7 bases and J by 4 bases, with 14 bases between them. As DNA, the CDR3 is TGCGCCAGCCGCGAGCTTGGGGTAGAGACCCAGTACTTC. This codes for CASRELGVETQYF.

This sequence joins TRBV30 and TRBJ1-4; D is unclear. The V gene lost 2 bases and the J gene lost 8 bases, with 12 bases spanning the gap. Germline V gene lookup returns CDR1 GTSNPN and CDR2 SVGIG (reference sequence). This CDR3 contains 13 residues. The CDR3 nucleotides read TGTGCCTGGAGTCATGGGATTCAAGAAAAACTGTTTTTT. It specifies CAWSHGIQEKLFF.

The chain couples TRBV5-1 to TRBJ2-1, with 10 positions matching TRBD2. The CDR3 contains 16 residues. Per the germline V gene, CDR1 is SGHRS and CDR2 is YFSETQ. After removal of 1 base from V and 7 bases from J, the junction contained 8 bases not matched to a gene. In nucleotides, the CDR3 is TGCGCCAGCAGCTTGTTTCTAGCGGGAGTTGAGAATGAGCAGTTCTTC. Its translation is CASSLFLAGVENEQFF.

The V and J genes are TRBV13 and TRBJ1-6; 7 bases are shared with TRBD1. The germline V gene has CDR1 PRHDT and CDR2 FYEKMQ (reference sequence). V trimming: 6 bases; J trimming: 7 bases; junction bases outside the gene matches: 9. This CDR3 region has 15 residues. CDR3 DNA: TGTGCCAGCAGTCCTACAGGGGTCGACAATTCACCCCTCCACTTT. Translated, it gives CASSPTGVDNSPLHF.

A single count supports this clone. The junction shows a germline mismatch at one end, possibly a read error. The CDR3 DNA is TGTGCCAGCAGTGTATCGCGACAGGGCCTTCACTATGGCTACACCTTC. Its translation is CASSVSRQGLHYGYTF. The rearrangement uses TRBV27 and TRBJ1-2; 7 bases match TRBD1. CDR1 and CDR2 from the germline V gene are MNHEY and SMNVEV (reference sequence). The CDR3 has 16 amino acids.

In regard to this clone: One end of the junction fails to match germline, which may point to a read error. The chain employs TRBV27 and TRBJ2-1; 13 nucleotides align to TRBD2. The length of the CDR3 is 16 residues. Germline loops: CDR1 MNHEY, CDR2 SMNVEV (reference sequence). CDR3 protein: CPGTSGEKSSYNEQFF. The CDR3 bases are TGCCCTGGGACTAGCGGGGAGAAGAGCTCCTACAATGAGCAGTTCTTC.

The CDR3, as DNA: TGCGCCAGCAGCTTGGACGGGGAAATCTACGAGCAGTACTTC. It encodes CASSLDGEIYEQYF. The chain employs TRBV5-1 and TRBJ2-7; TRBD2 is a possible D gene (5 bases). The CDR3 is 14 residues long. V was trimmed by 0 bases and J by 3 bases, leaving 10 bases between them. Germline CDR1 and CDR2: SGHRS and YFSETQ.

The table lists this clone with a count of one. This sequence joins TRBV9 and TRBJ1-2; D perhaps matches TRBD1 (6 bases). V was pared by 3 bases and J by 2 bases, with 26 bases between. Germline loops: CDR1 SGDLS, CDR2 YYNGEE. This CDR3 has 19 amino acids. The CDR3 region is CASSASTIFTGRTNYGYTF. The CDR3 region has the DNA TGTGCCAGCAGCGCTAGTACTATTTTTACAGGGAGAACGAACTATGGCTACACCTTC.

The rearrangement links TRBV29-1 to TRBJ2-1; D unresolved. Germline CDR1 is SQVTM and CDR2 is ANQGSEA. The CDR3 loop spans 13 amino acids. V was clipped by 4 bases and J by 2 bases, with 9 bases between them. The CDR3: CSVVDHTYNEQFF. Written as DNA, the CDR3 is TGCAGCGTTGTGGACCACACCTACAATGAGCAGTTCTTC.

Concerning this clone itself: Other DNA sequences in the same sample also yield this CDR3. The chain joins TRBV30 to TRBJ1-5; no definite D call. The germline V and J ends were trimmed by 3 bases and 0 bases, with 6 bases remaining between them. The CDR3 loop spans 13 amino acids. From germline, CDR1 is GTSNPN and CDR2 SVGIG (reference sequence). The CDR3 reads CAWSVDSNQPQHF. The CDR3 nucleotides read TGTGCCTGGAGCGTAGATAGCAATCAGCCCCAGCATTTT.

This clone was seen just once. This chain links TRBV6-5 with TRBJ1-2, with D perhaps TRBD1 (6 bases). CDR3 length: 15 amino acids. In germline, CDR1 is MNHEY, CDR2 SVGAGI. V was shortened by 2 bases and J by 4 bases, with 14 bases between the two germline ends. The CDR3 nucleotides are TGTGCCAGCAGTTACCGCGGGGGCCAGGGCTATGGCTACACCTTC. Translating it yields CASSYRGGQGYGYTF.

The chain couples TRBV19 to TRBJ1-5; 8 nucleotides match TRBD1. Germline V lookup: CDR1 LNHDA, CDR2 SQIVND (reference sequence). The CDR3 contains 14 residues. V shed 4 bases, J shed 7 bases, and the junction held 6 bases outside the gene matches. CDR3 sequence: CASSNHRGRQPQHF. Written as DNA, the CDR3 is TGTGCCAGTAGTAATCACAGGGGGAGACAGCCCCAGCATTTT.

The chain joins TRBV5-1 to TRBJ2-2; D gene unclear. CDR1 is SGHRS, CDR2 YFSETQ, per germline. V was cut by 0 bases and J by 6 bases, with 9 bases left in between. There are 14 residues in the CDR3. CDR3 loop: CASSLDYPPGELFF. For the CDR3, the DNA is TGCGCCAGCAGCTTGGATTACCCCCCCGGGGAGCTGTTTTTT. Drawing the rest from reference TRBV5-1 and TRBJ2-2, the complete variable domain is KAGVTQTPRYLIKTRGQQVTLSCSPISGHRSVSWYQQTPGQGLQFLFEYFSETQRNKGNFPGRFSGRQFSNSRSEMNVSTLELGDSALYLCASSLDYPPGELFFGEGSRLTVL.

This chain links TRBV25-1 with TRBJ1-6; D gene ambiguous. Germline lookup yields CDR1 MGHDK and CDR2 SYGVNS. The CDR3 is 16 residues long. Deletions cut 1 base from V and 0 bases from J, with 7 bases between. This chain's CDR3 is CASSEFGSSYNSPLHF. CDR3 nucleotide sequence: TGTGCCAGCAGTGAATTCGGGAGCTCCTATAATTCACCCCTCCACTTT.

This sequence joins TRBV5-1 and TRBJ1-6; D is uncertain. The CDR3 has 15 residues. V was trimmed by 2 bases and J by 9 bases, leaving 15 bases between them. Germline V gene data show CDR1 as SGHRS and CDR2 as YFSETQ. This CDR3 is CASSLRQDAISPLHF. CDR3 coding DNA: TGCGCCAGCAGCTTACGGCAGGACGCAATTTCACCCCTCCACTTT. The variable domain in full, completed from reference TRBV5-1 and TRBJ1-6, reads KAGVTQTPRYLIKTRGQQVTLSCSPISGHRSVSWYQQTPGQGLQFLFEYFSETQRNKGNFPGRFSGRQFSNSRSEMNVSTLELGDSALYLCASSLRQDAISPLHFGNGTRLTVT.